The entry below gives a single TCR beta chain sequence along with its context. The authors amplified TCR beta CDR3 regions, and they did so from RNA transcripts for repertoire sequencing. Scientists carried out first-round RT-PCR using HTBI primers and then a second-round multiplex PCR. TCRdb analysed the multiplex PCR reads with MiXCR anew, one entry per CDR3 protein. The table lists around 1,000,000 distinct CDR3 sequences, 35% to 40% of them singletons. The data are from a study of Graves' ophthalmopathy and Graves' hyperthyroidism. Germline lookup yields CDR1 MNHNS and CDR2 SASEGT. This CDR3 contains 14 residues. Trimming left V 7 bases short and J 3 bases short, with 15 bases between.

The TCR comes from an adult man with Graves' hyperthyroidism. The sequenced sample was peripheral blood or thyroid tissue (not recorded which). This chain connects TRBV6-1 to TRBJ1-1; D is ambiguous. The CDR3 nucleotides are TGTGCCAGCACCCCCCGAGTGTCTTACACTGAAGCTTTCTTT. Translated, it gives CASTPRVSYTEAFF.